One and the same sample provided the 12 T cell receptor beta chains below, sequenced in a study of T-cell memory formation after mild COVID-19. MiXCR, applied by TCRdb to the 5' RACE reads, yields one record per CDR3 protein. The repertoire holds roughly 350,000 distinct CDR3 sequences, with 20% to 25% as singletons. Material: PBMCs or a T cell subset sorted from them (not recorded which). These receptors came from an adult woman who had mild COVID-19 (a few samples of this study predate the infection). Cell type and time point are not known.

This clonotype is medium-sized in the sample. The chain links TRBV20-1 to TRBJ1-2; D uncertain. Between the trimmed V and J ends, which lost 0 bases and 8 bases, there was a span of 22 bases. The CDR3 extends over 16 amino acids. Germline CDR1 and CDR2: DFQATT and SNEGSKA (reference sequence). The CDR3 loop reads CSARDLGEEVVKGYTF. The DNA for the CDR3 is TGCAGTGCTAGAGATCTCGGGGAAGAAGTCGTGAAGGGCTACACCTTC.

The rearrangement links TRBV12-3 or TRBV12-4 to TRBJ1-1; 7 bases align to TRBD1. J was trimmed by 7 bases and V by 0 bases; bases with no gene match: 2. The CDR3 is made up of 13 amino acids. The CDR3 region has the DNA TGTGCCAGCAGTTTAGCGGGGACAGTTGAAGCTTTCTTT. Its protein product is CASSLAGTVEAFF.

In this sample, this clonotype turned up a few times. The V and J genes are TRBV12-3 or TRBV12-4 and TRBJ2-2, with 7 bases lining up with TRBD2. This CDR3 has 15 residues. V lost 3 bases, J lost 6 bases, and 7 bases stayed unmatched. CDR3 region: CASSFGRAGAGELFF. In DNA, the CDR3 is TGTGCCAGCAGTTTTGGGAGGGCGGGAGCCGGGGAGCTGTTTTTT.

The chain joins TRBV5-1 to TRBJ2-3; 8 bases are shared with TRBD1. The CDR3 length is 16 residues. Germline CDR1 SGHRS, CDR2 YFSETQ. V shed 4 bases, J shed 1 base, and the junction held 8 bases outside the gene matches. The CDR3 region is CASSRGQGPGTDTQYF. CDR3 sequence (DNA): TGCGCCAGCAGCCGAGGACAGGGACCGGGCACAGATACGCAGTATTTT.

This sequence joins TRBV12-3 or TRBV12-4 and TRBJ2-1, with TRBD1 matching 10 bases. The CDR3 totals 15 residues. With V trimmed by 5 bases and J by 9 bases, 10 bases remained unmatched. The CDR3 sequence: CASSPPTGGYGEQFF. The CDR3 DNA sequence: TGTGCCAGCAGTCCTCCGACAGGGGGCTACGGTGAGCAGTTCTTC.

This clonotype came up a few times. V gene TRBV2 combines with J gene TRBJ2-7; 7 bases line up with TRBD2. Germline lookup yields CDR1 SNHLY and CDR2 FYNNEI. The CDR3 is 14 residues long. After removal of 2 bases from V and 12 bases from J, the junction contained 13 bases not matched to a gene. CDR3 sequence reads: CASSELGGKYDPYF. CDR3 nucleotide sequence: TGTGCCAGCAGTGAATTGGGGGGGAAATATGATCCGTACTTC.

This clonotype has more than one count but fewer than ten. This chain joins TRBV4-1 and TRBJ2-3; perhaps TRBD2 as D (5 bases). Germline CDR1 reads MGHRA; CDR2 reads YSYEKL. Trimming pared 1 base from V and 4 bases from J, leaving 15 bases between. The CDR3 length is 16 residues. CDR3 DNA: TGCGCCAGCAGCCAAGGGGGATTAGCGAGGGCAGATACGCAGTATTTT. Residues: CASSQGGLARADTQYF.

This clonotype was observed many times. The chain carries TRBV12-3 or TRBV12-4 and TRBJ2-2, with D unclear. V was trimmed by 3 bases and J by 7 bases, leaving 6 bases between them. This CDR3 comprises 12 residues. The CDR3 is CASSFNLGELFF. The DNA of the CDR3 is TGTGCCAGCAGTTTTAATCTCGGGGAGCTGTTTTTT.

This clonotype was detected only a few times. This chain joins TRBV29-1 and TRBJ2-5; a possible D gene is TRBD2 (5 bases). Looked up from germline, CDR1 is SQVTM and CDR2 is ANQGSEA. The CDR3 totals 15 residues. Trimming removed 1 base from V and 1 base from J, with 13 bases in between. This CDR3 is CSVEGVRAIQETQYF. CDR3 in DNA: TGCAGCGTTGAAGGAGTGAGGGCTATCCAAGAGACCCAGTACTTC.

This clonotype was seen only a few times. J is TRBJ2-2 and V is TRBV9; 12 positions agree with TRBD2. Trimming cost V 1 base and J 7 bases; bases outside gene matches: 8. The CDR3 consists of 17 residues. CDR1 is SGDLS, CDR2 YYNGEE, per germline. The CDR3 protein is CASSVPSGRAKDGELFF. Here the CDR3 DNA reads TGTGCCAGCAGCGTACCTAGCGGGAGGGCCAAGGACGGGGAGCTGTTTTTT.

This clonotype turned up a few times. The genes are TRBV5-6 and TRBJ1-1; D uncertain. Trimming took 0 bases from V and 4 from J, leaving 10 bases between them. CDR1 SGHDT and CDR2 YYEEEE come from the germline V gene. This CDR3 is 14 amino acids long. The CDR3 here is CASSLAPRSTEAFF. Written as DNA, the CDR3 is TGTGCCAGCAGCTTGGCCCCTAGGAGCACTGAAGCTTTCTTT.

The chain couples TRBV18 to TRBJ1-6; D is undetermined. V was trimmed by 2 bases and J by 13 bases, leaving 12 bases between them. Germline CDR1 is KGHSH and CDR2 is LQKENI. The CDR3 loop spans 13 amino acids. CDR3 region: CASSPDRQTPLHF. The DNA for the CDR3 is TGTGCCAGCTCACCAGACCGCCAGACGCCCCTCCACTTT.